These T cell receptor beta chains were read from a single sample in a study of graft-versus-host responses after intestinal transplantation. Data came from immunoSEQ multiplex PCR; TCRdb stores just in-frame clones and leaves some out. The table records over 100,000 clones, roughly 95% of them present only once. Their antigens remain unidentified. Sequencing was performed on unstimulated CD8+ T cells sorted from spleen or lymph node cells, taken before intestinal transplant. The receptors were sampled from a human donor who received an intestinal transplant. Both conserved end residues are part of each CDR3. The D gene is left open where the match is weak. Clone size is shown for a subset of rows, as once, few, many or a class of expanded clone.

>-|TRBJ1-2|-|TRBV19
CASSANRARYTF
TGTGCCAGTAGCGCAAACAGGGCCCGCTACACCTTC
>-|TRBJ2-7|TRBD2|TRBV4-1
CASSQDRGVYEQYF
TGCGCCAGCAGCCAAGATCGGGGGGTCTACGAGCAGTACTTC
>-|TRBJ2-5|TRBD2|TRBV6-6
CASSYSTGPGRDQYF
TGTGCCAGCAGTTACTCGACCGGGCCCGGGAGGGACCAGTACTTC
>-|TRBJ1-5|-|TRBV18
CASSPRGSNQPQHF
TGTGCCAGCTCACCAAGGGGAAGCAATCAGCCCCAGCATTTT
>once|TRBJ1-5|-|TRBV15
CATSSGPPGYGNQPQHF
TGTGCCACCAGCAGCGGACCGCCGGGTTATGGCAATCAGCCCCAGCATTTT
>-|TRBJ1-1|-|TRBV30
CAWSVGRLNTEAFF
TGTGCCTGGAGTGTGGGGAGATTGAACACTGAAGCTTTCTTT
>-|TRBJ1-2|TRBD1|TRBV7-4
CASSWDRDYGYTF
TGTGCCAGCAGCTGGGACAGGGACTATGGCTACACCTTC
>-|TRBJ2-5|-|TRBV29-1
CSVEERGGQGETQYF
TGCAGCGTTGAAGAGAGGGGGGGCCAAGGGGAGACCCAGTACTTC
>-|TRBJ2-2|TRBD2|TRBV19
CASSIAGPSGRVAGELFF
TGTGCCAGTAGTATAGCGGGGCCGAGCGGGAGGGTGGCCGGGGAGCTGTTTTTT
>-|TRBJ2-7|TRBD2|TRBV28
CASSLRGAGYEQYF
TGTGCCAGCAGTTTAAGGGGAGCGGGGTACGAGCAGTACTTC
>-|TRBJ2-1|TRBD2|TRBV7-6
CASSLAGVDEQFF
TGTGCCAGCAGCCTAGCGGGAGTGGATGAGCAGTTCTTC
>-|TRBJ1-1|-|TRBV7-9
CASSSRESSSRDTEAFF
TGTGCCAGCAGCTCAAGGGAGAGCAGCAGCCGGGACACTGAAGCTTTCTTT
>-|TRBJ2-3|TRBD2|TRBV15
CATSRDRGLAGGDTQYF
TGTGCCACCAGCAGAGATCGGGGACTAGCGGGAGGAGATACGCAGTATTTT
>-|TRBJ2-1|-|TRBV27
CASSFGRGGHNEQFF
TGTGCCAGCAGTTTCGGCAGGGGTGGCCACAATGAGCAGTTCTTC
>-|TRBJ2-7|TRBD1|TRBV6-1
CASSPGDSPEQYF
TGTGCCAGCAGCCCCGGGGACAGTCCCGAGCAGTACTTC
>-|TRBJ2-7|TRBD1|TRBV4-1
CASSQEGGTGGNEQYF
TGCGCCAGCAGCCAAGAGGGGGGGACAGGGGGAAACGAGCAGTACTTC
>-|TRBJ1-3|-|TRBV9
CASSVGSSGNTIYF
TGTGCCAGCAGCGTAGGATCCTCTGGAAACACCATATATTTT
>-|TRBJ2-7|-|TRBV2
CASSQGGFYEQYF
TGTGCCAGCAGTCAGGGTGGCTTCTACGAGCAGTACTTC
>-|TRBJ2-7|-|TRBV7-9
CASSLSYEQYF
TGTGCCAGCAGCTTAAGTTACGAGCAGTACTTC
>-|TRBJ1-1|-|TRBV27
CASSLGPGNTEAFF
TGTGCCAGCAGTTTAGGACCGGGGAACACTGAAGCTTTCTTT
>-|TRBJ2-1|TRBD2|TRBV9
CASSPRLAGVEQFF
TGTGCCAGCAGCCCCCGGCTAGCGGGAGTCGAGCAGTTCTTC
>-|TRBJ2-6|TRBD1|TRBV10-1
CASSDGQGASGANVLTF
TGCGCCAGCAGTGATGGGCAGGGGGCATCAGGGGCCAACGTCCTGACTTTC
>once|TRBJ1-5|-|TRBV27
CASSLITGIDQPQHF
TGTGCCAGCAGTTTAATCACCGGAATCGATCAGCCCCAGCATTTT
>-|TRBJ2-7|-|TRBV11-1
CASSLAGGYSYEQYF
TGTGCCAGCAGCTTAGCAGGGGGATACTCCTACGAGCAGTACTTC
>few|TRBJ2-7|TRBD2|TRBV19
CASRQLGLASTHEQYF
TGTGCCAGTAGGCAACTGGGACTAGCGTCTACCCACGAGCAGTACTTC
>once|TRBJ2-7|TRBD1|TRBV27
CASSLSDRDTYEQYF
TGTGCCAGCAGTTTATCGGACAGGGACACCTACGAGCAGTACTTC